This T cell receptor beta chain was sequenced for a study of Ad26.COV2.S vaccination and SARS-CoV-2 variants. Across the study: Intramuscularly, Ad26.COV2.S was given either once or twice, 56 days apart.

Assay: immunoSEQ multiplex PCR; the TCRdb copy retains only in-frame clones and omits some. The sample includes hundreds of thousands of clones, around 89% seen only once; the top ten take about 1.5%. As to treatment: approximately 18 received Ad26.COV2.S at low or high dose, single or two shots; about 5 received placebo; per-sample allocation not given. Samples were taken on day 63 after the first vaccine or placebo injection. Donor was an adult aged 18-55 years in Boston. Note on this clone: The antigen is not known.

Findings and caveats of the study: Assessments of TCR breadth and depth may have underestimated the total T cell responses. Vaccinees and placebo recipients showed similar non-spike TCR breadth.

V was clipped by 3 bases and J by 2 bases; unmatched bases: 0. The CDR3 is made up of 15 amino acids. CDR1 is MGHDK, CDR2 SYGVNS, per germline. The input for sequencing was peripheral blood, taken in a trial of Ad26.COV2.S vaccine versus placebo. The chain couples TRBV25-1 to TRBJ2-1; TRBD2 matches at 11 bases. The source is a person between 18 and 59 years old who received the Ad26.COV2.S COVID-19 vaccine or a placebo. This CDR3 is CASSEGLAAYNEQFF. CDR3 nucleotide sequence: TGTGCCAGCAGTGAGGGACTAGCGGCCTACAATGAGCAGTTCTTC.